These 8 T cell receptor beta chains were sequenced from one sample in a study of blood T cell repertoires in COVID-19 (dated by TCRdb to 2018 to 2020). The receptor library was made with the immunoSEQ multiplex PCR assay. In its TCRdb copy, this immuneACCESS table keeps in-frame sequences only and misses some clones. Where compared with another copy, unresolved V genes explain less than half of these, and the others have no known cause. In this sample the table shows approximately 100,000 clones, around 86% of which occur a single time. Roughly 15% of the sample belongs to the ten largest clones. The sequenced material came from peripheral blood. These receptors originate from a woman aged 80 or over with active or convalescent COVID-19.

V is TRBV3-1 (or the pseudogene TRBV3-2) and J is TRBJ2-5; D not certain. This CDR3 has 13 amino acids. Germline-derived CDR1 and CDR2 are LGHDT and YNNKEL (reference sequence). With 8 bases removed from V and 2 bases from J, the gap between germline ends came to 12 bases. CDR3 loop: CASYPLRQETQYF. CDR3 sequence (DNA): TGTGCCAGCTACCCTCTGCGGCAAGAGACCCAGTACTTC.

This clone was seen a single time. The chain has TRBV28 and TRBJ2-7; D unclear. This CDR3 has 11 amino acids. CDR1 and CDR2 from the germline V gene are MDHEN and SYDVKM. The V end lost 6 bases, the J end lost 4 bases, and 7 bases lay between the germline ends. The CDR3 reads CASSQFYEQYF. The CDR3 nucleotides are TGTGCCAGCAGCCAGTTTTACGAGCAGTACTTC.

This CDR3 is CASNYQGRKYF. The CDR3 DNA reads as TGTGCCAGCAATTATCAGGGAAGAAAGTATTTT. The rearrangement links TRBV2 to TRBJ2-3; D may be TRBD1 (5 bases). The CDR3 runs to 11 residues. The V end was cut by 7 bases, the J end by 13 bases, with 15 bases between. CDR1 is SNHLY, CDR2 FYNNEI, per germline.

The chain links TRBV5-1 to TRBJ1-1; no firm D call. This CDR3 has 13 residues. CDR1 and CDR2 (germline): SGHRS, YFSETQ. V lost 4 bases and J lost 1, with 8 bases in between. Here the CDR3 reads CASSVRWNTEAFF. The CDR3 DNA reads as TGCGCCAGCAGCGTGAGATGGAACACTGAAGCTTTCTTT. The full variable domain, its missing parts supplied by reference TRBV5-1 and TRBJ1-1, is KAGVTQTPRYLIKTRGQQVTLSCSPISGHRSVSWYQQTPGQGLQFLFEYFSETQRNKGNFPGRFSGRQFSNSRSEMNVSTLELGDSALYLCASSVRWNTEAFFGQGTRLTVV.

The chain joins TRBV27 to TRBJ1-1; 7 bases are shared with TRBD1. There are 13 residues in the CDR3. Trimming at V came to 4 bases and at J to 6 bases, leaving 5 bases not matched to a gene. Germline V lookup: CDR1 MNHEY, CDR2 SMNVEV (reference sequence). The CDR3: CASSYRGVAEAFF. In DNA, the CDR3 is TGTGCCAGCAGTTACAGGGGAGTAGCTGAAGCTTTCTTT.

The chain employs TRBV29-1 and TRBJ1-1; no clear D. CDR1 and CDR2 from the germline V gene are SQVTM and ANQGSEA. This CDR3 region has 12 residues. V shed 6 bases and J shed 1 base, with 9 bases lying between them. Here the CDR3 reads CSVISGNTEAFF. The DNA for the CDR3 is TGCAGCGTGATCTCAGGGAACACTGAAGCTTTCTTT.

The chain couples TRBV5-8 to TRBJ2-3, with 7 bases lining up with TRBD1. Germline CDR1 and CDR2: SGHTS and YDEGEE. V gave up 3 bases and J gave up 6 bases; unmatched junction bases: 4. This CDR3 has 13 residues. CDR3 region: CASSSRQGDTQYF. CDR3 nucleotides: TGTGCCAGCAGCTCAAGACAGGGCGATACGCAGTATTTT.

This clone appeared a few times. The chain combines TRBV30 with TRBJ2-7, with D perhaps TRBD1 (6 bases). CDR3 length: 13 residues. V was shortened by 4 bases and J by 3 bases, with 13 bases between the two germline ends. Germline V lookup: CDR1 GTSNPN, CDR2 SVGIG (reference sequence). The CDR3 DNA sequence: TGTGCCTGGACAGGACAGCTTGTCTACGAGCAGTACTTC. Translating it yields CAWTGQLVYEQYF. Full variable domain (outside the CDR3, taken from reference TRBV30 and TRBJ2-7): SQTIHQWPATLVQPVGSPLSLECTVEGTSNPNLYWYRQAAGRGLQLLFYSVGIGQISSEVPQNLSASRPQDRQFILSSKKLLLSDSGFYLCAWTGQLVYEQYFGPGTRLTVT.